This T cell receptor (beta chain) was found in a study of cytomegalovirus exposure and HLA in healthy donors. Both 60 Vbeta primers and 13 Jbeta primers went into the PCR. Using immunoSEQ multiplex PCR, the repertoire was profiled, and TCRdb retains in-frame clones only, with some absent. The table shows 95,000 to 150,000 clones, with more than 65% occurring only once. This TCR was sampled from a woman between 35 and 50 years old in good health and CMV-seropositive. What was sequenced was PBMCs.

The CDR3 DNA sequence: TGTGCCAGTAGTATGACTAGAGGTACCGGGGAGCTGTTTTTT. It translates to CASSMTRGTGELFF. The chain is built from TRBV19 and TRBJ2-2; D possibly corresponds to TRBD2 (6 bases). The CDR3 length is 14 residues. The germline V and J ends were trimmed by 3 bases and 5 bases, with 10 bases remaining between them. The V gene's germline CDR1 is LNHDA and CDR2 SQIVND (reference sequence).